The 11 T cell receptor beta chains reported below all come from one sample, sequenced in a study of siplizumab effects on memory and regulatory T cells. Using immunoSEQ multiplex PCR, the repertoire was profiled, and TCRdb retains in-frame clones only, with some absent. The data contain about 91,000 clones, about 96% of them singletons. Material: naive CD4+ T cells sorted from blood. The receptors here all came from a human donor in good health.

The chain joins TRBV7-9 to TRBJ1-6; tentative D call: TRBD1 (5 bases). Deletions cut 6 bases from V and 9 bases from J, with 18 bases between. Germline V gene sequence: CDR1 SEHNR, CDR2 FQNEAQ (reference sequence). This CDR3 comprises 15 residues. CDR3 bases: TGTGCCAGCAGACGAAATCAGGGTGGGCTTTCACCCCTCCACTTT. Its translation: CASRRNQGGLSPLHF.

This rearrangement joins TRBV13 to TRBJ1-3; the D is unclear. Trimming shortened V by 5 bases and J by 2 bases, and 10 bases separated the two germline ends. The CDR3 consists of 14 residues. Germline assignment: CDR1 PRHDT and CDR2 FYEKMQ (reference sequence). The CDR3 is CASSPQVPGNTIYF. The CDR3 DNA reads as TGTGCCAGCAGCCCTCAGGTACCTGGAAACACCATATATTTT. Combining the CDR3 with reference TRBV13 and TRBJ1-3 gives the whole variable domain AAGVIQSPRHLIKEKRETATLKCYPIPRHDTVYWYQQGPGQDPQFLISFYEKMQSDKGSIPDRFSAQQFSDYHSELNMSSLELGDSALYFCASSPQVPGNTIYFGEGSWLTVV.

The V and J genes are TRBV29-1 and TRBJ1-2; TRBD1 agrees at 8 bases. V trimming: 7 bases; J trimming: 7 bases; junction bases outside the gene matches: 8. Per germline, CDR1 SQVTM and CDR2 ANQGSEA. CDR3 size: 12 residues. CDR3 loop: CSAKDRVGGYTF. For the CDR3, the DNA is TGCAGCGCCAAGGACAGGGTTGGTGGCTACACCTTC.

About this clone itself: Sequence at one end of the junction differs from germline and may be a read error. The chain links TRBV6-5 to TRBJ2-1; TRBD2 aligns across 15 bases. This CDR3 contains 13 residues. Germline lookup yields CDR1 MNHEY and CDR2 SVGAGI. The CDR3 spells CASRFGLAGGPVF. The CDR3 bases are TGTGCCAGCAGATTCGGACTAGCGGGGGGGCCAGTCTTC.

The chain recombines TRBV10-3 with TRBJ2-3; a weak D match, TRBD2 (7 bases). This CDR3 comprises 15 residues. Germline CDR1 reads ENHRY; CDR2 reads SYGVKD. Trimming took 2 bases from V and 3 from J, leaving 12 bases between them. The CDR3 loop reads CAISEGGGSTDTQYF. DNA for the CDR3: TGTGCCATCAGTGAGGGGGGGGGCAGTACAGATACGCAGTATTTT.

The CDR3 sequence: CASGLVLGQAAPLHF. The CDR3 DNA sequence: TGTGCTAGTGGTTTGGTATTGGGCCAGGCAGCACCCCTCCACTTT. The chain couples TRBV12-5 to TRBJ1-6; D ambiguous. CDR1 LGHNT and CDR2 FRNRAP come from the germline V gene. Deletions cut 0 bases from V and 11 bases from J, with 14 bases between. The CDR3 has 15 amino acids.

This clone was recorded once. This rearrangement joins TRBV30 to TRBJ2-3, with 10 bases lining up with TRBD1. The CDR3 runs 15 residues. Germline V gene lookup returns CDR1 GTSNPN and CDR2 SVGIG (reference sequence). V trimming: 0 bases; J trimming: 4 bases; junction bases outside the gene matches: 4. This CDR3 is CAWSVLTGGSDTQYF. The DNA for the CDR3 is TGTGCCTGGAGTGTATTGACAGGGGGCTCAGATACGCAGTATTTT.

This clone was seen only once. J is TRBJ2-7 and V is TRBV19, with a tentative D call TRBD1 (6 bases). Trimming pared 7 bases from V and 3 bases from J, leaving 16 bases between. Germline assignment: CDR1 LNHDA and CDR2 SQIVND (reference sequence). The length of the CDR3 is 14 residues. The CDR3 nucleotides read TGTGCCAGTAAAAAACAGGGCCCCGGCTACGAGCAGTACTTC. This encodes CASKKQGPGYEQYF.

The genes are TRBV7-6 and TRBJ2-7, with a tentative D call TRBD1 (5 bases). Germline values: CDR1 SGHVS, CDR2 FNYEAQ. Between the trimmed V and J ends, which lost 6 bases and 2 bases, there was a span of 11 bases. This CDR3 is built from 13 residues. The CDR3 loop is CASRRDSTYEQYF. DNA for the CDR3: TGTGCCAGCAGGCGTGACAGTACCTACGAGCAGTACTTC. Together with reference TRBV7-6 and TRBJ2-7, the CDR3 gives the full variable domain: GAGVSQSPRYKVTKRGQDVALRCDPISGHVSLYWYRQALGQGPEFLTYFNYEAQQDKSGLPNDRFSAERPEGSISTLTIQRTEQRDSAMYRCASRRDSTYEQYFGPGTRLTVT.

V is TRBV25-1 and J is TRBJ2-2; 8 positions agree with TRBD2. CDR1 and CDR2 from the germline V gene are MGHDK and SYGVNS. V shed 10 bases, J shed 5 bases, and the junction held 9 bases outside the gene matches. The CDR3 has 14 amino acids. The CDR3 loop reads CATGLGGGTGELFF. The CDR3 DNA is TGTGCCACCGGACTAGGCGGGGGGACCGGGGAGCTGTTTTTT.

The chain joins TRBV7-8 to TRBJ2-7; TRBD2 is a possible D gene (6 bases). Germline CDR1 is SGHVS and CDR2 is FQNEAQ. Deletions cut 3 bases from V and 9 bases from J, with 12 bases between. CDR3 length: 12 amino acids. The CDR3 nucleotides read TGTGCCAGCAGCTTTGAGGCGGGAATGCAGTACTTC. As protein: CASSFEAGMQYF.